This T cell receptor beta chain was identified in a study of blood T cell repertoires in COVID-19 (TCRdb year 2020). For the study in its entirety: Samples from collaborators originated in the United States, Italy and Spain and spanned both the acute and convalescent phases of COVID-19. The prospective study material was composed of cDNA or gDNA derived from T cells, B-cell-depleted T cells, or PBMCs. The dataset comprised deeply sampled blood TCRbeta repertoires from subjects exposed to, actively infected with, or recovered from COVID-19. The repertoires were released in a freely available public database meant as a resource for research on the immune response to SARS-CoV-2. Samples came from the ongoing ImmuneRACE study (first 160 participants) plus 1,254 subjects from 6 global collaborators. The sample metadata nearly always contained a de-identified subject ID, COVID-19 status, age in years and sex. Where available, HLA class I and class II types were taken from metadata supplied by the sample provider and were not determined by assay-based typing. Results the study describes overall, beyond this receptor: Clinical and demographic metadata were provided uncurated, with the amount varying by source and participant.

TCRbeta CDR3 regions were amplified from genomic DNA using the immunoSEQ Assay, a bias-controlled multiplex PCR. From the authors' description of their analysis: The number of nucleated cells in each sample was estimated by amplification of reference gene primers within the assay. Sequence reads were collapsed and filtered to measure the absolute abundance of every unique TCRbeta CDR3 rearrangement. For each sample, productive Simpson clonality was calculated by taking the square root of Simpson's diversity index across productive rearrangements. TCRdb took over this immuneACCESS table, retaining in-frame rearrangements with V and J assigned. Such tables are incomplete; in checked studies, under half of the missing clones stem from an unresolved V gene, and the remainder is unexplained. That table furnishes V, J and clone size, whereas the DNA furnished D and trimming. The sample records fewer than 400,000 clones, roughly 86% of which are singletons. Of the sample, roughly 1.9% is held by the ten largest clones.

Trimming at the junction amounts to 3 bases on V and 0 bases on J, and the germline ends lie 17 bases apart. CDR1 LNHDA and CDR2 SQIVND were looked up in the germline V gene (reference sequence). From cysteine to phenylalanine, the CDR3 is 17 amino acids long. Solely the CDR3 DNA is kept, with 51 bases framed from the first base. One collaborating source in Seattle enrolled patients while the patients were actively infected and followed the patients over time throughout the course of disease. Whole blood was collected in K2EDTA tubes by collaborating institutions according to the institutions' own protocols. For TCRbeta analysis, collaborators shipped samples in one of three forms: frozen whole blood, isolated PBMCs, or DNA extracted from either of those sample types. Concerning this clone: Its antigen specificity is not known. No clone much larger than this one lies a single base away; base qualities are absent.

Sequenced: peripheral blood. The rearrangement joined TRBV19 to TRBJ1-1; no D segment can be confidently identified. This receptor was taken from a woman in her thirties with COVID-19, enrolled during active disease. The DNA sequence follows: TGTGCCAGTAGTATGAATGTGCTGGGCATGATGAACACTGAAGCTTTCTTT. It translates as CASSMNVLGMMNTEAFF.